The 24 T cell receptor beta chains listed next were all sequenced from one sample in a study of blood T cell repertoires in COVID-19. Profiled with immunoSEQ multiplex PCR; TCRdb holds only in-frame clones, not every one. Of roughly 170,000 clones in the sample, 80% to 90% were seen once. Material for sequencing was peripheral blood. Receptors originate from a man in his 70s with active or convalescent COVID-19.

CDR3 sequence reads: CSVRKGGSYNEQFF. CDR3 coding DNA: TGCAGCGTTAGAAAGGGGGGGTCCTACAATGAGCAGTTCTTC. The chain uses TRBV29-1 and TRBJ2-1; a possible D gene is TRBD2 (7 bases). Trimming left V 5 bases short and J 1 base short, with 12 bases between. CDR3 length: 14 amino acids. The germline V gene encodes CDR1 SQVTM and CDR2 ANQGSEA.

The CDR3 DNA is TGTGCCAGCAGTACGGGGAAAATCGGAAAACTGTTTTTT. It specifies CASSTGKIGKLFF. The chain combines TRBV6-2 or TRBV6-3 with TRBJ1-4; D is ambiguous. V was shortened by 5 bases and J by 10 bases, with 14 bases between the two germline ends. The germline gives CDR1 MNHEY, CDR2 SVGEGT. CDR3 length: 13 amino acids.

The table lists this clone with a count of one. The CDR3 bases are TGTGCCAGCAGCTTATGGACTAGCGACACAGATACGCAGTATTTT. It specifies CASSLWTSDTDTQYF. This chain connects TRBV11-2 to TRBJ2-3; 9 bases are shared with TRBD2. The CDR3 spans 15 residues. V shed 2 bases, J shed 2 bases, and the junction held 2 bases outside the gene matches. CDR1 and CDR2 (germline): SGHAT, FQNNGV.

The J gene is TRBJ1-1, the V gene TRBV5-1; 8 bases are shared with TRBD1. Germline trimming cut 5 bases from V and 3 bases from J; bases unmatched to any gene: 12. Germline V lookup: CDR1 SGHRS, CDR2 YFSETQ. The CDR3 runs to 16 residues. The CDR3, as DNA: TGCGCCAGCAGTTTGCAGGGGGCCCCTCTACACACTGAAGCTTTCTTT. Translated, it gives CASSLQGAPLHTEAFF.

This clone showed up just a few times. The V gene is TRBV9, the J gene TRBJ2-2; no clear D gene. The CDR3 has 16 residues. Germline CDR1 is SGDLS and CDR2 is YYNGEE. Trimming shortened V by 4 bases and J by 3 bases, and 16 bases separated the two germline ends. The CDR3 sequence: CASSPLGAGYTGELFF. The CDR3 DNA is TGTGCCAGCAGCCCCTTGGGTGCAGGATACACCGGGGAGCTGTTTTTT.

The V gene is TRBV10-3, the J gene TRBJ2-3; possible D gene TRBD1, 6 bases. The germline V and J ends were trimmed by 3 bases and 9 bases, with 22 bases remaining between them. Germline V gene data show CDR1 as ENHRY and CDR2 as SYGVKD. The CDR3 is 16 residues long. The CDR3 is CAISDPGQSRGSTQYF. DNA for the CDR3: TGTGCCATCAGTGACCCCGGACAGTCCCGAGGGAGCACGCAGTATTTT.

J is TRBJ1-5 and V is TRBV10-3; D possibly corresponds to TRBD1 (5 bases). This CDR3 contains 14 residues. V was clipped by 6 bases and J by 0 bases, with 9 bases between them. Germline V gene lookup returns CDR1 ENHRY and CDR2 SYGVKD. The CDR3 protein is CAISSTDSNQPQHF. In DNA form, the CDR3 reads TGTGCCATCAGCTCGACAGATAGCAATCAGCCCCAGCATTTT.

This chain connects TRBV6-5 to TRBJ1-1; D not certain. CDR1 and CDR2 (germline): MNHEY, SVGAGI. The CDR3 is 11 residues long. V was cut by 7 bases and J by 3 bases, with 6 bases left in between. CDR3: CASTRYTEAFF. CDR3 bases: TGTGCCAGCACCCGGTACACTGAAGCTTTCTTT.

This rearrangement joins TRBV18 to TRBJ2-2; D gene unclear. The CDR3 runs to 14 residues. CDR1 and CDR2 (germline): KGHSH, LQKENI. V lost 7 bases and J 5 bases, leaving 14 bases between the germline ends. CDR3 loop: CASFPEWATGELFF. For the CDR3, the DNA is TGTGCCAGCTTCCCCGAATGGGCAACCGGGGAGCTGTTTTTT.

This clone was seen only a few times. The genes are TRBV5-1 and TRBJ2-5, with 7 bases matching TRBD1. This CDR3 has 14 amino acids. Germline CDR1 reads SGHRS; CDR2 reads YFSETQ. The V and J ends lost 4 bases and 5 bases, in that order; junction bases with no gene match: 8. The CDR3 spells CASSAGQVGETQYF. The CDR3 region has the DNA TGCGCCAGCAGCGCTGGACAGGTTGGGGAGACCCAGTACTTC.

The V and J genes are TRBV3-1 (or the pseudogene TRBV3-2) and TRBJ2-1, with TRBD2 matching over 12 bases. Trimming removed 2 bases from V and 5 bases from J; junction bases left unmatched: 7. Germline loops: CDR1 LGHDT, CDR2 YNNKEL (reference sequence). The CDR3 is made up of 17 amino acids. The CDR3 DNA reads as TGTGCCAGCAGCCAACCCCTGACTAGCGGGAGCGACAATGAGCAGTTCTTC. Protein product: CASSQPLTSGSDNEQFF.

The chain employs TRBV27 and TRBJ2-7; D is perhaps TRBD2 (5 bases). The CDR3 length is 14 residues. With 7 bases removed from V and 0 bases from J, the gap between germline ends came to 13 bases. Germline-derived CDR1 and CDR2 are MNHEY and SMNVEV (reference sequence). The CDR3 DNA is TGTGCCAGCAAGGAGGTCAGAAGCTCCTACGAGCAGTACTTC. Amino acid sequence: CASKEVRSSYEQYF.

This clone was recorded once. The chain is built from TRBV19 and TRBJ1-4; a weak D match, TRBD1 (6 bases). CDR3 length: 15 amino acids. Trimming removed 3 bases at V and 8 bases at J, with 16 bases between. CDR1 is LNHDA, CDR2 SQIVND, per germline (reference sequence). This chain's CDR3 is CASSINRGGQEKLFF. DNA for the CDR3: TGTGCCAGTAGTATTAATCGCGGGGGGCAAGAAAAACTGTTTTTT. The full variable domain, completed using reference TRBV19 and TRBJ1-4, is DGGITQSPKYLFRKEGQNVTLSCEQNLNHDAMYWYRQDPGQGLRLIYYSQIVNDFQKGDIAEGYSVSREKKESFPLTVTSAQKNPTAFYLCASSINRGGQEKLFFGSGTQLSVL.

This chain links TRBV5-1 with TRBJ1-1, with 7 bases that match TRBD1. V was clipped by 2 bases and J by 1 base; unmatched bases: 5. The V gene's germline CDR1 is SGHRS and CDR2 YFSETQ. The CDR3 consists of 15 residues. The CDR3 DNA sequence: TGCGCCAGCAGCTTACAGGGGAAGCGGAACACTGAAGCTTTCTTT. Residues: CASSLQGKRNTEAFF.

The chain carries TRBV19 and TRBJ2-1; 15 positions agree with TRBD2. This CDR3 contains 19 residues. Germline assignment: CDR1 LNHDA and CDR2 SQIVND (reference sequence). V lost 5 bases, J lost 0 bases, and 8 bases stayed unmatched. CDR3 protein: CASSPRGTSGRSSYNEQFF. The CDR3 region has the DNA TGTGCCAGTAGTCCCCGGGGGACTAGCGGGAGGAGCTCCTACAATGAGCAGTTCTTC.

The chain carries TRBV15 and TRBJ1-1; TRBD1 matches 8 bases. Germline V gives CDR1 LNHNV, CDR2 YYDKDF (reference sequence). V trimming: 5 bases; J trimming: 1 base; junction bases outside the gene matches: 6. CDR3 length: 15 residues. The CDR3 DNA reads TGTGCCACCAGCGGGGAGGACAGGGAGAACACTGAAGCTTTCTTT. Translating gives CATSGEDRENTEAFF.

The chain combines TRBV20-1 with TRBJ1-6; D is undetermined. CDR1 and CDR2 from the germline V gene are DFQATT and SNEGSKA (reference sequence). Trimming stripped 3 bases from V and 6 bases from J, with 9 bases between. The CDR3 sequence is 13 residues long. The CDR3 here is CSASRGINSPLHF. The CDR3 DNA reads TGCAGTGCTAGTCGAGGGATTAATTCACCCCTCCACTTT.

A note on this clone: Compared with germline, one end of the junction differs, possibly owing to a read error. This chain connects TRBV9 to TRBJ1-1, with a tentative D call TRBD1 (5 bases). Per germline, CDR1 SGDLS and CDR2 YYNGEE. The CDR3 totals 12 residues. The CDR3 loop reads CASSPGETGAFF. In DNA, the CDR3 is TGTGCCAGCAGCCCGGGGGAGACTGGAGCTTTCTTT.

This chain joins TRBV18 and TRBJ2-2; no clear D gene. Germline V gene sequence: CDR1 KGHSH, CDR2 LQKENI. The length of the CDR3 is 11 residues. The V end lost 5 bases, the J end lost 8 bases, and 6 bases lay between the germline ends. The CDR3 loop reads CASSASGELFF. The CDR3 bases are TGTGCCAGCTCAGCCAGTGGGGAGCTGTTTTTT.

The rearrangement links TRBV19 to TRBJ1-2; TRBD1 aligns across 9 bases. Unmatched junction bases numbered 10, after V lost 7 bases and J lost 10 bases. Germline V gene sequence: CDR1 LNHDA, CDR2 SQIVND (reference sequence). The CDR3 sequence is 13 residues long. The CDR3 sequence is CASTPGDRVDYTF. The CDR3 region has the DNA TGTGCCAGTACCCCCGGGGACAGGGTTGACTACACCTTC.

The chain is built from TRBV18 and TRBJ1-1; TRBD1 aligns across 12 bases. Per the germline V gene, CDR1 is KGHSH and CDR2 is LQKENI. The CDR3 loop spans 16 amino acids. V trimming: 3 bases; J trimming: 4 bases; junction bases outside the gene matches: 6. The CDR3 sequence is CASSPEGQGASTEAFF. Written as DNA, the CDR3 is TGTGCCAGCTCACCGGAGGGACAGGGGGCAAGCACTGAAGCTTTCTTT.

The rearrangement uses TRBV19 and TRBJ1-2; D gene uncertain. In germline, CDR1 is LNHDA, CDR2 SQIVND (reference sequence). This CDR3 has 16 amino acids. The germline V and J ends were trimmed by 2 bases and 0 bases, with 13 bases remaining between them. The CDR3 sequence is CASSIRPGAANYGYTF. The CDR3 DNA sequence: TGTGCCAGTAGTATAAGGCCAGGCGCAGCTAACTATGGCTACACCTTC.

The chain couples TRBV6-5 to TRBJ2-7; D is unresolved. The CDR3 totals 13 residues. Germline assignment: CDR1 MNHEY and CDR2 SVGAGI. V lost 0 bases and J 3 bases, leaving 6 bases between the germline ends. The CDR3 coding sequence is TGTGCCAGCAGTTACTCATCCATCTACGAGCAGTACTTC. Residues: CASSYSSIYEQYF.

For this clone: At one end, the junction sequence differs from germline, possibly due to a read error. This chain joins TRBV7-7 and TRBJ2-1, with D perhaps TRBD2 (5 bases). There are 16 residues in the CDR3. Germline CDR1 reads SSHAT; CDR2 reads FNYEAQ (reference sequence). In nucleotides, the CDR3 is TGTGCTAGCAGCTTAATGTTCGCTAGCAACTACAATGAGCAGTTCTTC. Translation: CASSLMFASNYNEQFF. Combining the CDR3 with reference TRBV7-7 and TRBJ2-1 gives the whole variable domain GAGVSQSPRYKVTKRGQDVTLRCDPISSHATLYWYQQALGQGPEFLTYFNYEAQPDKSGLPSDRFSAERPEGSISTLTIQRTEQRDSAMYRCASSLMFASNYNEQFFGPGTRLTVL.